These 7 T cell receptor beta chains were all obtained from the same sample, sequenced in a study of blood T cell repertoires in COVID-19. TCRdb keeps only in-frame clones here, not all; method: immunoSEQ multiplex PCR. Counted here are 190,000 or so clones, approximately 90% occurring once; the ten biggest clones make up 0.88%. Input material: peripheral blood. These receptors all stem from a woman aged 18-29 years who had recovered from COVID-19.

For the CDR3, the DNA is TGTGCCAGTAGTATCTGGACAGGGGGCGGCCAGCCCCAGCATTTT. This codes for CASSIWTGGGQPQHF. The V call is TRBV19, the J call TRBJ1-5, with 11 positions matching TRBD1. The CDR3 covers 15 residues. Trimming at V came to 3 bases and at J to 7 bases, leaving 5 bases not matched to a gene. Germline CDR1 reads LNHDA; CDR2 reads SQIVND (reference sequence).

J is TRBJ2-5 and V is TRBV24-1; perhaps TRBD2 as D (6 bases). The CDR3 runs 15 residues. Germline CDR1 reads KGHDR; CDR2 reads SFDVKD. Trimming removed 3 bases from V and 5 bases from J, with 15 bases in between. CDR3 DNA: TGTGCCACCAGTGATCCCCGGGGCGGGGACGAGACCCAGTACTTC. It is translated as CATSDPRGGDETQYF.

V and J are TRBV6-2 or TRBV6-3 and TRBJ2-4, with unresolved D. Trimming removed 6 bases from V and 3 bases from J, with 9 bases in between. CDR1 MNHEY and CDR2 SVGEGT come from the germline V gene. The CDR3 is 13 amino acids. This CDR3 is CASSKESKNIQYF. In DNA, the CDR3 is TGTGCCAGCAGCAAGGAGAGCAAAAACATTCAGTACTTC.

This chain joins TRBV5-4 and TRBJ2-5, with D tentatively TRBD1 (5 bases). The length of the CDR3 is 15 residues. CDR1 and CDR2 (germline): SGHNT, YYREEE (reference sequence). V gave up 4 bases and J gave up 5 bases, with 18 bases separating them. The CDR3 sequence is CASSHLGGASETQYF. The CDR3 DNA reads TGTGCCAGCAGCCATCTAGGTGGGGCCAGCGAGACCCAGTACTTC.

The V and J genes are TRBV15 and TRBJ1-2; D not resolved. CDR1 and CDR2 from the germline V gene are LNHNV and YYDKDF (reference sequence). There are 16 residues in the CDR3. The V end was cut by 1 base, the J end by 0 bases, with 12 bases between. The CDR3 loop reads CATSRVTGDPNYGYTF. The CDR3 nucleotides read TGTGCCACCAGCAGAGTTACTGGAGATCCTAACTATGGCTACACCTTC.

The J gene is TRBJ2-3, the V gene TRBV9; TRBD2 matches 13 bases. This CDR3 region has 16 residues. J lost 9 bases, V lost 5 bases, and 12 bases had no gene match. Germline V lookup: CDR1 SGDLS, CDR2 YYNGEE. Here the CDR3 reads CASSRLAGGGAGTQYF. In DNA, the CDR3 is TGTGCCAGCAGTCGACTAGCGGGGGGCGGGGCAGGGACGCAGTATTTT. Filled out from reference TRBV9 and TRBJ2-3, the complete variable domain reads DSGVTQTPKHLITATGQRVTLRCSPRSGDLSVYWYQQSLDQGLQFLIQYYNGEERAKGNILERFSAQQFPDLHSELNLSSLELGDSALYFCASSRLAGGGAGTQYFGPGTRLTVL.

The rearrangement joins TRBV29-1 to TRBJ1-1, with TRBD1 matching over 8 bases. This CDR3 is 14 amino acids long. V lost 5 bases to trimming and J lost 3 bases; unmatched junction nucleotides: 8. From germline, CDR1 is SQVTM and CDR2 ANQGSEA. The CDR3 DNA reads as TGCAGCGTTCATTCCAGGGGGCAGTACACTGAAGCTTTCTTT. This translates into CSVHSRGQYTEAFF.